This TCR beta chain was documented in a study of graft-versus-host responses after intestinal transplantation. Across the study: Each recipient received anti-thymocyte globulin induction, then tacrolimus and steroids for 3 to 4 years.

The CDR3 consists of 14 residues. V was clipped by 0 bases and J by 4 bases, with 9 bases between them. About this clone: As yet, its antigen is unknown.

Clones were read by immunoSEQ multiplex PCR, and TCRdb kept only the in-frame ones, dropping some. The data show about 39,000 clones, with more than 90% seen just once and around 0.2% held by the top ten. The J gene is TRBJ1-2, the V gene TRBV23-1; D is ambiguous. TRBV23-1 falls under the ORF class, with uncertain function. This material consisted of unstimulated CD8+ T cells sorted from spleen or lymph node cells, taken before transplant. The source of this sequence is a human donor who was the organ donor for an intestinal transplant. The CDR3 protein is CASSQSPRTYGYTF. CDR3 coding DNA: TGCGCCAGCAGTCAATCCCCGAGGACCTATGGCTACACCTTC.